This T cell receptor (beta chain) was sequenced in a study of post-analysis software for immune sequencing data. Overall study context: As for disease course, relapsing-remitting, secondary progressive and progressive-relapsing multiple sclerosis were all included. Whole-study findings and limits: Controls had significantly higher normalized Chao1 diversity than multiple sclerosis patients. The F measure placed samples prepared in the same batch into strongly shared clusters. Controls had lower frequencies than patients of 4 or 5 TRBV segments, which included TRBV5-6, TRBV5-1 and TRBV20-1.

The library was made from cDNA and included unique molecular identifiers. T cells numbering roughly 1 to 11 million yielded cDNA molecules that totaled roughly 0.5 million. TCRdb fed the PCR reads into MiXCR, producing one record per CDR3 protein. The sample includes roughly 650,000 distinct CDR3 sequences, about 60% of them seen just once. In its sample, this clonotype was seen once. Its specificity is unknown. The germline CDR1 and CDR2 sequences are ENHRY and SYGVKD. The CDR3 loop spans 15 amino acids. The V and J ends lost 3 bases and 7 bases, in that order; junction bases with no gene match: 12. The sequenced sample was blood. J is TRBJ2-7 and V is TRBV10-3; 7 bases match TRBD1. The origin of this receptor is a girl aged 2-9 years with multiple sclerosis. The CDR3 sequence: CAISDQATGSGEQYF. The CDR3 DNA reads TGTGCCATCAGTGATCAGGCGACAGGGTCGGGAGAGCAGTACTTC.